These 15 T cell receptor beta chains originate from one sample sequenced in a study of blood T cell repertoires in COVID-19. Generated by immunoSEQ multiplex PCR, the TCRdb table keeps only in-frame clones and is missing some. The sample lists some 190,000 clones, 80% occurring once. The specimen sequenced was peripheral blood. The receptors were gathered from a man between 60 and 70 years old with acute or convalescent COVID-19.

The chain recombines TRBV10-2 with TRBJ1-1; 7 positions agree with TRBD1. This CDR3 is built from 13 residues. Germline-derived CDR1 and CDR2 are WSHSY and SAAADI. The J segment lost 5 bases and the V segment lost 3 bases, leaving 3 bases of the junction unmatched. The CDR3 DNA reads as TGCGCCAGCAGTGATCCACAGGGGACTGAAGCTTTCTTT. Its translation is CASSDPQGTEAFF.

The CDR3 protein is CASRGLAGYNEQFF. In nucleotides, the CDR3 is TGTGCCAGCAGAGGACTAGCGGGATACAATGAGCAGTTCTTC. This chain links TRBV2 with TRBJ2-1; 12 nucleotides match TRBD2. V shed 6 bases and J 4 bases; nucleotides not matched to a gene: 1. This CDR3 is built from 14 residues. Germline V gives CDR1 SNHLY, CDR2 FYNNEI.

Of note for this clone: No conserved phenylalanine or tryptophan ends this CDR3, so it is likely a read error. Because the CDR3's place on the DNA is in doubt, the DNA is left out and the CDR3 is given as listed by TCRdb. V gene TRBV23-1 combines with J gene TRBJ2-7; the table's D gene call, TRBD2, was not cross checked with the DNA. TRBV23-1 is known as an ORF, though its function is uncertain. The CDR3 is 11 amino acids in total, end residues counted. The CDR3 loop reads CASRMGGGGPL.

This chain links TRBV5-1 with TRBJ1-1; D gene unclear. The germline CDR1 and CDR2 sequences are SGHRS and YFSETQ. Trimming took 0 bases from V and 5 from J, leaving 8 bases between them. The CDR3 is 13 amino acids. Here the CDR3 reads CASSLVSVTEAFF. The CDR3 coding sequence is TGCGCCAGCAGCTTGGTGTCAGTAACTGAAGCTTTCTTT.

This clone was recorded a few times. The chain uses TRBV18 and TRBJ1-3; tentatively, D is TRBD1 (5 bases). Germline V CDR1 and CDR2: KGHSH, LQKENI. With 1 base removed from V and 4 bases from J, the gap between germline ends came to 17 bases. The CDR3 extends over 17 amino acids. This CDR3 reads CASSPRRGRGSGNTIYF. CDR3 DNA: TGTGCCAGCTCACCACGACGCGGAAGGGGCTCCGGAAACACCATATATTTT. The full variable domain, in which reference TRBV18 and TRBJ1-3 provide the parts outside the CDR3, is NAGVMQNPRHLVRRRGQEARLRCSPMKGHSHVYWYRQLPEEGLKFMVYLQKENIIDESGMPKERFSAEFPKEGPSILRIQQVVRGDSAAYFCASSPRRGRGSGNTIYFGEGSWLTVV.

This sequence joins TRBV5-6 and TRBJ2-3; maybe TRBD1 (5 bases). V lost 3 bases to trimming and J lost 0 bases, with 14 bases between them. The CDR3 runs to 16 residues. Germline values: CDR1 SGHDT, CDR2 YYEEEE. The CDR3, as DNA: TGTGCCAGCAGCTACAACACAGGATCTAGCACAGATACGCAGTATTTT. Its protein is CASSYNTGSSTDTQYF.

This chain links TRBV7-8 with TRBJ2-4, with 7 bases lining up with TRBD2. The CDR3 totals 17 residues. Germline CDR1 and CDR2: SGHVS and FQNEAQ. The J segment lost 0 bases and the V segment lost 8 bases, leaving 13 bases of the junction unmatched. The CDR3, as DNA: TGTGCCAGCTCGAGCCCCGGGACTATCTTAGCCAAAAACATTCAGTACTTC. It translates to CASSSPGTILAKNIQYF.

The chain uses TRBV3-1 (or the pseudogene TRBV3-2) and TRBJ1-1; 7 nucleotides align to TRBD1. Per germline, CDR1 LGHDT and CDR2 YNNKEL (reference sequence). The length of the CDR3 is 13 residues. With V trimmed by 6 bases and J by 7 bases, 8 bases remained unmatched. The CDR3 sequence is CASSLLGQVEAFF. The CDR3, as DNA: TGTGCCAGCAGTCTTCTAGGACAGGTTGAAGCTTTCTTT.

The DNA of the CDR3 is TGTGCCAGCAGCTCAGTAGCGGTCTCCTACAATGAGCAGTTCTTC. Translated: CASSSVAVSYNEQFF. The V and J genes are TRBV7-2 and TRBJ2-1; TRBD2 might be the D (6 bases). Germline CDR1 reads SGHTA; CDR2 reads FQGNSA. This CDR3 comprises 15 residues. V was shortened by 4 bases and J by 0 bases, with 10 bases between the two germline ends.

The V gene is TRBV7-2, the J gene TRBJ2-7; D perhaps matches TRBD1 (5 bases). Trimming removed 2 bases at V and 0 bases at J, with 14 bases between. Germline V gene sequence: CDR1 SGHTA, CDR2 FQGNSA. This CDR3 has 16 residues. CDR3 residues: CASSLPLRQISYEQYF. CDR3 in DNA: TGTGCCAGCAGCTTACCCTTGAGACAGATCTCCTACGAGCAGTACTTC.

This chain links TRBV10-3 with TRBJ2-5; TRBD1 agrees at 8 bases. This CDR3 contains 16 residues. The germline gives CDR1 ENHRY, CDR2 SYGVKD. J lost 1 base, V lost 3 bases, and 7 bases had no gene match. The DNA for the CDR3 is TGTGCCATCAGTGACTCCCCCGGGACAGGCCAAGAGACCCAGTACTTC. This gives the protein CAISDSPGTGQETQYF.

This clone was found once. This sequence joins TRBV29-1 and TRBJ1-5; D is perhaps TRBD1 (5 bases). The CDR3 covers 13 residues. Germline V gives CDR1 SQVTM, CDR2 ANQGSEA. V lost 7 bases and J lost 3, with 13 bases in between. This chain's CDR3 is CSANTGVNQPQHF. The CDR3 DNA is TGCAGCGCCAATACAGGAGTCAATCAGCCCCAGCATTTT.

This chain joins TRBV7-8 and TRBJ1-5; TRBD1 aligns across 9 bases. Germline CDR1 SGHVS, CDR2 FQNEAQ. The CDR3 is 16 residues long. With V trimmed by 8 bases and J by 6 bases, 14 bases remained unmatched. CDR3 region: CASGETTGGLSQPQHF. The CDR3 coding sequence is TGTGCCAGCGGCGAGACAACAGGGGGCTTGAGTCAGCCCCAGCATTTT.

The DNA of the CDR3 is TGTGCCAGTAGTATACAGGCCCAGAACACTGAAGCTTTCTTT. Translating it yields CASSIQAQNTEAFF. The V and J genes are TRBV19 and TRBJ1-1; no clear D gene. The length of the CDR3 is 14 residues. Germline loops: CDR1 LNHDA, CDR2 SQIVND (reference sequence). Between the trimmed V and J ends, which lost 2 bases and 1 base, there was a span of 8 bases.

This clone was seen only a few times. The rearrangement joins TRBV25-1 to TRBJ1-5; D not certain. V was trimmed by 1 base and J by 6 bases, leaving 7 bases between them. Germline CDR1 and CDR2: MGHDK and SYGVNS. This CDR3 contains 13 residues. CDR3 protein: CASSELAGQPQHF. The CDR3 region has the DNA TGTGCCAGCAGTGAATTAGCGGGTCAGCCCCAGCATTTT.